This record covers a single T cell receptor (beta chain). A sample-barcoded 5' primer and a J-beta primer mix were used in a second PCR of about 7 to 12 cycles. TCRdb re-analysed the 5' RACE reads in MiXCR, keeping a single row per CDR3 protein. Of 980,000 or so distinct CDR3 sequences in the sample, under 50% are singletons; the top ten hold around 15%. The sample originates from a study of blood T cells in healthy people across ages. The length of the CDR3 is 16 residues. V was shortened by 7 bases and J by 6 bases, with 23 bases between the two germline ends. Looked up from germline, CDR1 is SGHTA and CDR2 is FQGNSA.

The receptor's source is a man aged 25 to 40 in good health. Material: blood. This rearrangement joins TRBV7-2 to TRBJ2-3, with D perhaps TRBD1 (6 bases). The CDR3 here is CASTFLQGNPTDTQYF. Written as DNA, the CDR3 is TGTGCCAGCACTTTCTTACAGGGTAACCCCACCGATACGCAGTATTTT.